A single sample is the source of the 9 T cell receptor beta chains below, sequenced in a study of blood T cell repertoires in COVID-19. TCRdb keeps only in-frame clones here, not all; method: immunoSEQ multiplex PCR. The data show about 210,000 clones, less than 90% seen once. Sequencing input: peripheral blood. These receptors originate from a man aged 35 to 55 with acute or convalescent COVID-19.

The J gene is TRBJ1-4, the V gene TRBV4-3, with a tentative D call TRBD1 (5 bases). Per germline, CDR1 LGHNA and CDR2 YSLEER. This CDR3 spans 15 amino acids. The V end lost 0 bases, the J end lost 8 bases, and 13 bases lay between the germline ends. DNA of the CDR3: TGCGCCAGCAGCCAAGAGAGACAGACACGGGAAAAACTGTTTTTT. Translation: CASSQERQTREKLFF.

This rearrangement joins TRBV27 to TRBJ2-7; D is uncertain. CDR3 size: 15 residues. Germline values: CDR1 MNHEY, CDR2 SMNVEV (reference sequence). V was cut by 3 bases and J by 0 bases, with 12 bases left in between. This CDR3 reads CASSFNSASSYEQYF. The CDR3 DNA sequence: TGTGCCAGCAGTTTCAACTCCGCGAGCTCCTACGAGCAGTACTTC.

This chain uses TRBV11-2 with TRBJ1-2; 8 bases match TRBD1. Germline-derived CDR1 and CDR2 are SGHAT and FQNNGV. The junction had 5 bases not matched to a gene; V was cut back by 5 bases and J by 3 bases. The CDR3 has 14 amino acids. The CDR3 DNA is TGTGCCAGCAGCCCGACAGGGGTATACTATGGCTACACCTTC. This gives the protein CASSPTGVYYGYTF.

The gene calls are TRBV19 and TRBJ2-3; D gene unclear. The CDR3 loop spans 11 amino acids. CDR1 is LNHDA and CDR2 is SQIVND in the germline V gene (reference sequence). Trimming took 6 bases from V and 5 from J, leaving 6 bases between them. CDR3 in DNA: TGTGCCAGTAGGAGAGAAGATACGCAGTATTTT. Residues: CASRREDTQYF. Combining the CDR3 with reference TRBV19 and TRBJ2-3 gives the whole variable domain DGGITQSPKYLFRKEGQNVTLSCEQNLNHDAMYWYRQDPGQGLRLIYYSQIVNDFQKGDIAEGYSVSREKKESFPLTVTSAQKNPTAFYLCASRREDTQYFGPGTRLTVL.

CDR3 residues: CASSHSGLFYEQYF. CDR3 DNA sequence: TGTGCCAGCAGTCACTCCGGACTCTTCTACGAGCAGTACTTC. The V call is TRBV27, the J call TRBJ2-7; the D gene is possibly TRBD2 (5 bases). The germline V and J ends were trimmed by 5 bases and 3 bases, with 14 bases remaining between them. This CDR3 region has 14 residues. From germline, CDR1 is MNHEY and CDR2 SMNVEV (reference sequence).

The rearrangement joins TRBV13 to TRBJ1-1; D gene ambiguous. This CDR3 comprises 16 residues. In germline, CDR1 is PRHDT, CDR2 FYEKMQ (reference sequence). Trimming left V 2 bases short and J 3 bases short, with 16 bases between. CDR3 residues: CASSLPRRVSDTEAFF. The DNA for the CDR3 is TGTGCCAGCAGCTTACCTCGACGGGTCTCTGACACTGAAGCTTTCTTT.

This chain links TRBV19 with TRBJ2-7; TRBD1 matches 9 bases. The CDR3 extends over 17 amino acids. J was trimmed by 2 bases and V by 5 bases; bases with no gene match: 13. Germline V gives CDR1 LNHDA, CDR2 SQIVND (reference sequence). This CDR3 is CASSFYTGTGITYEQYF. CDR3 coding DNA: TGTGCCAGTAGTTTCTACACCGGGACAGGGATTACCTACGAGCAGTACTTC. Complete variable domain (other parts from reference TRBV19 and TRBJ2-7): DGGITQSPKYLFRKEGQNVTLSCEQNLNHDAMYWYRQDPGQGLRLIYYSQIVNDFQKGDIAEGYSVSREKKESFPLTVTSAQKNPTAFYLCASSFYTGTGITYEQYFGPGTRLTVT.

The rearrangement joins TRBV28 to TRBJ1-2, with TRBD1 as a possible D gene (5 bases). V lost 2 bases to trimming and J lost 2 bases, with 18 bases between them. The CDR3 has 17 amino acids. Germline CDR1 reads MDHEN; CDR2 reads SYDVKM. This chain's CDR3 is CASSLQGTGFTNYGYTF. In DNA form, the CDR3 reads TGTGCCAGCAGTTTACAAGGTACAGGCTTCACGAACTATGGCTACACCTTC.

The gene calls are TRBV18 and TRBJ1-2; D is unclear. The CDR3 runs to 14 residues. Germline assignment: CDR1 KGHSH and CDR2 LQKENI. Trimming pared 3 bases from V and 3 bases from J, leaving 11 bases between. The CDR3 is CASSPGADHYGYTF. CDR3 sequence (DNA): TGTGCCAGCTCACCGGGCGCAGACCACTATGGCTACACCTTC.